This TCR beta chain was obtained from a study of cytomegalovirus exposure and HLA in healthy donors. PCR used 60 Vbeta primers and 13 Jbeta primers. Some clones are missing from TCRdb's copy, which holds only in-frame ones; the method was immunoSEQ multiplex PCR. The sample table sets out 100,000 to 150,000 clones. About this clone: Its specificity is not known.

Study-level findings and limits: A classifier reportedly called cytomegalovirus status with high sensitivity and specificity.

The receptor comes from a young man in good health and CMV-seronegative. Material for sequencing was PBMCs.

The CDR3 loop is CASPGPDRGSITEAFF. For the CDR3, the DNA is TGTGCCAGCCCAGGACCGGACAGGGGGTCGATCACTGAAGCTTTCTTT. The chain is built from TRBV28 and TRBJ1-1; the match to TRBD1 covers 10 bases. In germline, CDR1 is MDHEN, CDR2 SYDVKM. CDR3 length: 16 residues. Trimming cost V 8 bases and J 4 bases; bases outside gene matches: 13.